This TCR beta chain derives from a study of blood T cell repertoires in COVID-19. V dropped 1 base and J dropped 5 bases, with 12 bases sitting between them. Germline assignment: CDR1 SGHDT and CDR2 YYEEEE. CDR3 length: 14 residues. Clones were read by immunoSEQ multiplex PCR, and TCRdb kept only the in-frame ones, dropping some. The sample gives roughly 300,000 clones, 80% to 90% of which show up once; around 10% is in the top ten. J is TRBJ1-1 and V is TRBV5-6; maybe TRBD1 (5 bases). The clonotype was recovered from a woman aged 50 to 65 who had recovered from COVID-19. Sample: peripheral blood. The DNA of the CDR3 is TGTGCCAGCAGCTTGATCGGGGGTCTGACTGAAGCTTTCTTT. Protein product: CASSLIGGLTEAFF.